This paragraph covers one TCR beta chain sequence. Antigen specificity is unknown. This record belongs to a study of OX40 agonist ivuxolimab in advanced cancers. Study observations and caveats: There were also nonresponders showing low normalized T-cell clonal expansion.

The repertoire was sequenced with immunoSEQ multiplex PCR; TCRdb's copy has only in-frame clones and lacks some. This sample has about 36,000 clones, with approximately 80% found just once. The sequence derives from an adult with an advanced solid tumor such as melanoma, head and neck, liver or kidney cancer. This sample comprised CD4+ or CD8+ T cells sorted from blood, obtained in a trial of the OX40 agonist ivuxolimab.

CDR3 region: CASRGLDYGYTF. CDR3 nucleotides: TGTGCCAGCAGAGGCTTGGACTATGGCTACACCTTC. This rearrangement joins TRBV2 to TRBJ1-2; no clear D. Looked up from germline, CDR1 is SNHLY and CDR2 is FYNNEI. V was clipped by 6 bases and J by 3 bases, with 8 bases between them. The CDR3 sequence is 12 residues long.